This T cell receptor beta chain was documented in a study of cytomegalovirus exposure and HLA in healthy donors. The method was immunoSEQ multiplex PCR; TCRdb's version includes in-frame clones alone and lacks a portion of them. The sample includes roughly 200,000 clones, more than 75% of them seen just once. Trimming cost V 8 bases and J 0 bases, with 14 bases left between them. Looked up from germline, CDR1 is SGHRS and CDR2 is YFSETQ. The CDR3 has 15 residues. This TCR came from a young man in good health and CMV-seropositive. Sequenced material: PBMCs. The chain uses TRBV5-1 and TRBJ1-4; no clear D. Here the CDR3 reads CASSPGGSTNEKLFF. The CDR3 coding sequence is TGCGCCAGTAGCCCGGGCGGCTCAACTAATGAAAAACTGTTTTTT.